These 15 T cell receptor beta chains were sequenced from one sample in a study of Graves' ophthalmopathy and Graves' hyperthyroidism (dated by TCRdb to 2016 to 2018). Sequencing took place on an Illumina HiSeq 2000. For repertoire sequencing, TCR beta CDR3 regions were amplified from RNA transcripts. The first round was an RT-PCR using HTBI primers with the Qiagen OneStep RT-PCR kit, and this first round was followed by a second-round multiplex PCR, then size selection and purification. Using fastp at Q25 and MiXCR, TCRdb reprocessed the public reads and kept productive beta chains. For every CDR3 protein sequence, its rows merge into one entry that carries the most common genes and DNA. The sample records roughly 230,000 distinct CDR3 sequences, 20% to 25% of which are singletons. The ten largest account for 35% to 55% of the sample. The source material was peripheral blood. The receptors were sampled from a woman aged 45-65 years with Graves' ophthalmopathy. Donor details come from another sample of the same person, matched by shared clones.

The chain links TRBV28 to TRBJ1-1; 9 positions match TRBD1. This CDR3 spans 14 amino acids. Per germline, CDR1 MDHEN and CDR2 SYDVKM. J was trimmed by 2 bases and V by 8 bases; bases with no gene match: 6. The CDR3 DNA follows: TGTGCCAGCGGTTGGACAGGGGCTAACACTGAAGCTTTCTTT. Its translation: CASGWTGANTEAFF.

This clonotype was observed many times. The V and J genes are TRBV19 and TRBJ1-1; no clear D gene. Deletions cut 0 bases from V and 11 bases from J, with 13 bases between. Germline V lookup: CDR1 LNHDA, CDR2 SQIVND (reference sequence). This CDR3 has 13 amino acids. DNA for the CDR3: TGTGCCAGTAGTATAGATCTGGGAAGGTATGCTTTCTTT. Amino acids: CASSIDLGRYAFF.

This clonotype was counted at least ten times. The chain employs TRBV12-3 or TRBV12-4 and TRBJ1-2; 11 bases map to TRBD1. The ends lost 5 bases at V and 2 bases at J; junction bases unmatched: 7. The CDR3 extends over 16 amino acids. The CDR3 protein is CASSLAGTGGNYGYTF. The CDR3 DNA reads TGTGCCAGCAGTCTGGCGGGGACAGGGGGGAACTATGGCTACACCTTC.

This clonotype was seen at least ten times. This chain connects TRBV5-1 to TRBJ2-7; 8 bases are a match to TRBD1. With V trimmed by 4 bases and J by 5 bases, 5 bases remained unmatched. This CDR3 is 13 amino acids long. Germline V gene data show CDR1 as SGHRS and CDR2 as YFSETQ. The CDR3 sequence: CASSHTGGNEQYF. In DNA form, the CDR3 reads TGCGCCAGCAGCCACACAGGGGGGAACGAGCAGTACTTC.

The chain is built from TRBV3-1 and TRBJ2-7, with D uncertain. CDR1 is LGHDT and CDR2 is YNNKEL in the germline V gene (reference sequence). The CDR3 contains 15 residues. V lost 1 base to trimming and J lost 0 bases, with 10 bases between them. CDR3 nucleotides: TGTGCCAGCAGCCAAGGGTTCAGGAGCTCCTACGAGCAGTACTTC. Translated, it gives CASSQGFRSSYEQYF.

As for this clonotype: A read error is possible here, since a much larger clone lies one base away. The V call is TRBV4-2, the J call TRBJ1-2; 7 nucleotides line up with TRBD1. V lost 1 base and J lost 4; bases outside the gene matches: 9. Germline CDR1 reads LGHNA; CDR2 reads YNFKEQ. The CDR3 sequence is 16 residues long. This chain's CDR3 is CASSQVGGTEGYGYTF. The CDR3 nucleotides read TGTGCCAGCAGCCAAGTAGGAGGGACAGAGGGCTATGGCTACACCTTC.

This clonotype came up many times. The gene calls are TRBV25-1 and TRBJ2-7; D uncertain. The length of the CDR3 is 14 residues. Between the trimmed V and J ends, which lost 4 bases and 2 bases, there was a span of 12 bases. Germline V CDR1 and CDR2: MGHDK, SYGVNS. The CDR3 loop is CASSGLPGTYEQYF. The CDR3 region has the DNA TGTGCCAGCAGTGGGTTACCGGGCACCTACGAGCAGTACTTC.

This clonotype was seen at least ten times. The DNA of the CDR3 is TGTGCCAGCAGTTTACCGGCGCAGGGACTCTATGGCTACACCTTC. This encodes CASSLPAQGLYGYTF. V usage is TRBV12-3 or TRBV12-4 and J usage is TRBJ1-2, with D possibly matching TRBD1 (5 bases). The V and J ends lost 2 bases and 4 bases respectively, with 14 bases between them. This CDR3 is 15 amino acids long.

The gene calls are TRBV19 and TRBJ2-2; TRBD1 aligns across 8 bases. CDR1 LNHDA and CDR2 SQIVND come from the germline V gene (reference sequence). The CDR3 covers 15 residues. The junction had 7 bases not matched to a gene; V was cut back by 5 bases and J by 5 bases. DNA for the CDR3: TGTGCCAGTAGTGTAGGGACAGGCGTTACCGGGGAGCTGTTTTTT. It is translated as CASSVGTGVTGELFF. The full variable domain, its missing parts supplied by reference TRBV19 and TRBJ2-2, is DGGITQSPKYLFRKEGQNVTLSCEQNLNHDAMYWYRQDPGQGLRLIYYSQIVNDFQKGDIAEGYSVSREKKESFPLTVTSAQKNPTAFYLCASSVGTGVTGELFFGEGSRLTVL.

In this sample, this clonotype turned up many times. This chain connects TRBV7-3 to TRBJ1-1; D remains ambiguous. The CDR3 totals 14 residues. Germline V gene data show CDR1 as SGHTA and CDR2 as FQGTGA. Trimming took off 3 bases at V and 3 bases at J, with 11 bases between the two ends. The CDR3 protein is CASSLRGVYTEAFF. The CDR3 DNA sequence: TGTGCCAGCAGCTTGCGTGGTGTATACACTGAAGCTTTCTTT.

A few counts support this clonotype. The gene calls are TRBV12-3 or TRBV12-4 and TRBJ2-6; D gene uncertain. The CDR3 spans 17 residues. V was clipped by 2 bases and J by 0 bases, with 11 bases between them. The CDR3 DNA follows: TGTGCCAGCAGTTTAATCAGGAGCTACTCTGGGGCCAACGTCCTGACTTTC. This sequence encodes CASSLIRSYSGANVLTF.

This clonotype was recorded many times. The chain uses TRBV11-3 and TRBJ1-1; TRBD1 matches at 9 bases. CDR3 length equals 16 residues. CDR1 and CDR2 from the germline V gene are SGHNT and YENEEA. V shed 4 bases, J shed 0 bases, and the junction held 6 bases outside the gene matches. The CDR3 sequence is CASSYTGGHMNTEAFF. The DNA for the CDR3 is TGTGCCAGCAGCTATACAGGGGGCCACATGAACACTGAAGCTTTCTTT.

J is TRBJ2-2 and V is TRBV6-1; 10 nucleotides agree with TRBD2. Germline CDR1 is MNHNS and CDR2 is SASEGT. J gave up 3 bases and V 6 bases, and 4 bases lay outside the gene matches. The CDR3 covers 15 residues. The CDR3 region is CASSTGTSDTGELFF. CDR3 bases: TGTGCCAGCAGCACCGGGACTAGCGACACCGGGGAGCTGTTTTTT.

This clonotype was counted ten times or more. V gene TRBV5-5 combines with J gene TRBJ1-2; D unresolved. Germline V gives CDR1 SGHKS, CDR2 YYEKEE (reference sequence). The CDR3 consists of 13 residues. The germline V and J ends were trimmed by 1 base and 8 bases, with 12 bases remaining between them. The CDR3, as DNA: TGTGCCAGCAGCTTGACGACAACGAGGGGCTACACCTTC. Translation: CASSLTTTRGYTF.

The gene calls are TRBV12-5 and TRBJ2-7; D may be TRBD2 (5 bases). Germline V gene data show CDR1 as LGHNT and CDR2 as FRNRAP. V shed 1 base and J shed 2 bases, with 9 bases lying between them. This CDR3 contains 14 residues. Here the CDR3 reads CASGLASGTYEQYF. The CDR3 region has the DNA TGTGCTAGTGGTTTGGCCTCCGGGACCTACGAGCAGTACTTC.